The clone carrying this TCR beta chain was seen only a few times. The CDR3 consists of 16 residues. Germline trimming cut 3 bases from V and 4 bases from J; bases unmatched to any gene: 2. Germline V gene data show CDR1 as SEHNR and CDR2 as FQNEAQ (reference sequence). This sample stems from a study of regulatory T cells in long-lasting Graves disease. The time point denotes: newly diagnosed GD, antithyroid drugs for less than 3 months. PBMC-extracted RNA yielded the TCR library. According to the study, TCR beta libraries were built with iRepertoire HTBI primers and CDR3-region Arm-PCR. TCRdb independently ran MiXCR on the multiplex PCR reads; one entry per CDR3 protein. The sample gives approximately 390,000 distinct CDR3 sequences, roughly 17% of which show up once; roughly a fifth is in the top ten. These data were likewise used in another study, on T cells in Graves' hyperthyroidism and ophthalmopathy.

This receptor was identified in a woman between 18 and 29 years old with Graves disease. The V gene is TRBV7-9, the J gene TRBJ2-1, with 14 nucleotides matching TRBD2. Sequences were derived from peripheral blood mononuclear cells (PBMCs), sampled at new diagnosis, from a patient treated with antithyroid drugs. The CDR3 reads CASSFRLAGGYNEQFF. The CDR3 DNA reads as TGTGCCAGCAGCTTTAGACTAGCGGGAGGGTACAATGAGCAGTTCTTC.